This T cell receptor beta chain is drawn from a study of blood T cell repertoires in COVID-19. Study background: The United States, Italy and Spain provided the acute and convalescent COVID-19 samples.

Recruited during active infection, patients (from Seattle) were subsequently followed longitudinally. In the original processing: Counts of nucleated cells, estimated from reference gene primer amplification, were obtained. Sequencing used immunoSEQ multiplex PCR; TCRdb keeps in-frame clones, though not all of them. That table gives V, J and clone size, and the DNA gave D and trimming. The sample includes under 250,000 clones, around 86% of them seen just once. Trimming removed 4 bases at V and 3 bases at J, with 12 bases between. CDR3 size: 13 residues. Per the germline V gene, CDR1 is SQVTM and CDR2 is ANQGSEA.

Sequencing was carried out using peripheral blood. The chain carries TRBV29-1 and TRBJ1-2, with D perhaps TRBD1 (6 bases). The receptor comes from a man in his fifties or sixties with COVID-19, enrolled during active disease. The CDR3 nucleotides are TGCAGCGTTGGGACAGCGCTTGACTATGGCTACACCTTC. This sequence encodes CSVGTALDYGYTF. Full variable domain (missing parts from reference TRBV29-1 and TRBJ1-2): SAVISQKPSRDICQRGTSLTIQCQVDSQVTMMFWYRQQPGQSLTLIATANQGSEATYESGFVIDKFPISRPNLTFSTLTVSNMSPEDSSIYLCSVGTALDYGYTFGSGTRLTVV.